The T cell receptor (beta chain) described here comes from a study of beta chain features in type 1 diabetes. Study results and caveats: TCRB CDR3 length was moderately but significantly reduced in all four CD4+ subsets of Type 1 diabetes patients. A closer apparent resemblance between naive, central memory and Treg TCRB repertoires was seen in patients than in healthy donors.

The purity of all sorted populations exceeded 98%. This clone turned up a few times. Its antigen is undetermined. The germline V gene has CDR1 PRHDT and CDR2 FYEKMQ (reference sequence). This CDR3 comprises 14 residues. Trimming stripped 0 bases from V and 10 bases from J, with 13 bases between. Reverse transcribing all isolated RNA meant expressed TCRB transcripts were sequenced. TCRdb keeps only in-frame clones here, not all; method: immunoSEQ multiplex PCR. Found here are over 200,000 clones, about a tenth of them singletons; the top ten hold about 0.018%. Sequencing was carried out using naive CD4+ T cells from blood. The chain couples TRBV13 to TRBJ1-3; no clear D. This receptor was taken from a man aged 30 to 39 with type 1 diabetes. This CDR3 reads CASSLGHSEQTIYF. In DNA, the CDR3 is TGTGCCAGCAGCTTAGGCCATTCAGAACAAACCATATATTTT. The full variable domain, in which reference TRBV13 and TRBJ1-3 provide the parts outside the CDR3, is AAGVIQSPRHLIKEKRETATLKCYPIPRHDTVYWYQQGPGQDPQFLISFYEKMQSDKGSIPDRFSAQQFSDYHSELNMSSLELGDSALYFCASSLGHSEQTIYFGEGSWLTVV.